Below, 18 T cell receptor beta chains from the same sample are listed, as sequenced in a study of cytomegalovirus exposure and HLA in healthy donors. Use of 60 Vbeta and 13 Jbeta primers characterized the PCR. The table came from immunoSEQ multiplex PCR; TCRdb's copy has only in-frame clones and leaves some out. The sample has about 130,000 clones, about three quarters seen once; the top ten hold around 4%. Sequencing used PBMCs. These receptor sequences come from a man aged 30-40 years in good health and CMV-seronegative.

The genes are TRBV30 and TRBJ2-7, with D maybe TRBD1 (6 bases). The V gene's germline CDR1 is GTSNPN and CDR2 SVGIG (reference sequence). V lost 3 bases and J lost 5, with 14 bases in between. The CDR3 is 13 residues long. CDR3 protein: CAWSAQGPHEQYF. For the CDR3, the DNA is TGTGCCTGGAGCGCACAGGGTCCCCACGAGCAGTACTTC.

The V gene is TRBV7-6, the J gene TRBJ1-1; possible D gene TRBD1, 5 bases. Per germline, CDR1 SGHVS and CDR2 FNYEAQ. CDR3 length equals 15 residues. The V and J ends lost 4 bases and 1 base respectively, with 13 bases between them. The CDR3 bases are TGTGCCAGCAGCTCACAGGATTCCAAGAACACTGAAGCTTTCTTT. Its protein product is CASSSQDSKNTEAFF.

The chain has TRBV6-6 and TRBJ2-7; D not certain. The CDR3 runs to 16 residues. Germline V gives CDR1 MNHNY, CDR2 SVGAGI (reference sequence). V gave up 0 bases and J gave up 4 bases, with 16 bases separating them. Here the CDR3 reads CASSYSYRVSRYEQYF. CDR3 nucleotide sequence: TGTGCCAGCAGTTACTCTTATCGGGTATCAAGGTACGAGCAGTACTTC.

The chain joins TRBV28 to TRBJ2-5; weak D call: TRBD2 (5 bases). The CDR3 extends over 13 amino acids. V lost 6 bases and J 2 bases, leaving 10 bases between the germline ends. From germline, CDR1 is MDHEN and CDR2 SYDVKM. CDR3 protein: CASRGRRQETQYF. CDR3 nucleotide sequence: TGTGCCAGCAGAGGAAGGAGGCAAGAGACCCAGTACTTC.

The chain carries TRBV2 and TRBJ2-7; 9 bases are shared with TRBD1. Losses at the gene ends were 7 bases for V and 5 bases for J; bases not matched to a gene: 9. Germline-derived CDR1 and CDR2 are SNHLY and FYNNEI. The CDR3 runs to 14 residues. The CDR3 sequence is CASNSGTGLHEQYF. The CDR3 DNA reads TGTGCCAGCAATTCCGGGACAGGGTTACACGAGCAGTACTTC.

J is TRBJ2-1 and V is TRBV11-2; a possible D gene is TRBD2 (5 bases). The germline V gene encodes CDR1 SGHAT and CDR2 FQNNGV. CDR3 length: 15 amino acids. V lost 4 bases and J 9 bases, leaving 19 bases between the germline ends. Here the CDR3 reads CASSSAGPLTSEQFF. CDR3 nucleotide sequence: TGTGCCAGCAGCTCCGCGGGCCCCCTAACCAGTGAGCAGTTCTTC.

The chain uses TRBV9 and TRBJ2-1, with TRBD2 as a possible D gene (6 bases). V dropped 4 bases and J dropped 6 bases, with 17 bases sitting between them. The V gene's germline CDR1 is SGDLS and CDR2 YYNGEE. The CDR3 has 15 amino acids. The CDR3 here is CASSQLASSRNEQFF. The CDR3 region has the DNA TGTGCCAGCAGCCAACTAGCATCCTCCCGCAATGAGCAGTTCTTC.

This rearrangement joins TRBV27 to TRBJ2-5, with D perhaps matching TRBD2 (7 bases). The end of the DNA is better explained by TRBJ2-7, so the J call may be wrong. Germline CDR1 and CDR2: MNHEY and SMNVEV (reference sequence). The CDR3 consists of 14 residues. The DNA for the CDR3 is TGTGCCAGCAGTTTTGCGGGGGACACCTACGAGCAGTACTTC. It yields the protein CASSFAGDTYEQYF.

The V call is TRBV4-2, the J call TRBJ2-5; no clear D. The DNA end is more similar to TRBJ2-7, so the J call may be wrong. The CDR3 is made up of 17 amino acids. The germline V gene has CDR1 LGHNA and CDR2 YNFKEQ. CDR3 DNA: TGTGCCAGCAGCTTTAGAGGTGAAGGAGAAAGCTCCTACGAGCAGTACTTC. It specifies CASSFRGEGESSYEQYF.

Only one count was recorded for this clone. The chain joins TRBV20-1 to TRBJ1-3; D is unresolved. Trimming pared 5 bases from V and 7 bases from J, leaving 9 bases between. The CDR3 sequence is 11 residues long. Germline assignment: CDR1 DFQATT and CDR2 SNEGSKA (reference sequence). The CDR3: CSAPTWNTIYF. The CDR3 DNA sequence: TGCAGTGCTCCTACCTGGAACACCATATATTTT.

The V and J genes are TRBV6-1 and TRBJ1-4; D remains ambiguous. Per germline, CDR1 MNHNS and CDR2 SASEGT. CDR3 length: 15 residues. V was trimmed by 7 bases and J by 8 bases, leaving 20 bases between them. CDR3 sequence (DNA): TGTGCCAGCACCCTTGGCAGGCAGCAAAGCGAAAAACTGTTTTTT. It specifies CASTLGRQQSEKLFF.

The chain uses TRBV28 and TRBJ2-7; possible D gene TRBD1, 6 bases. This CDR3 is built from 14 residues. Looked up from germline, CDR1 is MDHEN and CDR2 is SYDVKM. Deletions cut 1 base from V and 4 bases from J, with 11 bases between. Here the CDR3 DNA reads TGTGCCAGCAGTTTATTGGACAGAAGATACGAGCAGTACTTC. Its protein product is CASSLLDRRYEQYF.

The rearrangement joins TRBV7-2 to TRBJ2-4, with TRBD1 matching over 9 bases. The V gene's germline CDR1 is SGHTA and CDR2 FQGNSA. The CDR3 totals 15 residues. Trimming cost V 4 bases and J 7 bases; bases outside gene matches: 8. CDR3 coding DNA: TGTGCCAGCAGCTGGGGGGGGACAGGGATGAACATTCAGTACTTC. Translated: CASSWGGTGMNIQYF.

This clone was seen a few times. The V gene is TRBV19, the J gene TRBJ2-5, with a weak D call TRBD2 (5 bases). CDR3 length: 14 amino acids. V shed 0 bases and J shed 10 bases, with 15 bases lying between them. Per germline, CDR1 LNHDA and CDR2 SQIVND (reference sequence). The DNA for the CDR3 is TGTGCCAGTAGTATAGATCATTACTCGGCGGGCCAGTACTTC. Its protein is CASSIDHYSAGQYF.

The chain employs TRBV6-5 and TRBJ2-1; the D is unclear. Trimming removed 2 bases from V and 6 bases from J, with 14 bases in between. The length of the CDR3 is 15 residues. The germline gives CDR1 MNHEY, CDR2 SVGAGI. The CDR3 region is CASSYAPRGSNEQFF. DNA for the CDR3: TGTGCCAGCAGTTACGCGCCTCGAGGATCCAATGAGCAGTTCTTC.

The chain uses TRBV19 and TRBJ2-7, with 10 bases that match TRBD2. This CDR3 contains 19 residues. CDR1 LNHDA and CDR2 SQIVND come from the germline V gene (reference sequence). Trimming took 4 bases from V and 0 from J; bases not matched to a gene: 15. The CDR3 here is CASSKSLAGGQGGSYEQYF. Here the CDR3 DNA reads TGTGCCAGTAGTAAGTCTTTAGCGGGGGGCCAAGGGGGCTCCTACGAGCAGTACTTC.

The chain carries TRBV11-2 and TRBJ1-6, with 8 bases aligning to TRBD1. V gave up 3 bases and J gave up 8 bases; unmatched junction bases: 3. The germline CDR1 and CDR2 sequences are SGHAT and FQNNGV. This CDR3 has 14 amino acids. The CDR3, as DNA: TGTGCCAGCAGCTTGACAGGGGACGATTCACCCCTCCACTTT. It translates to CASSLTGDDSPLHF.

This clone was found once. This rearrangement joins TRBV30 to TRBJ1-1; D call uncertain. Per germline, CDR1 GTSNPN and CDR2 SVGIG (reference sequence). Deletions cut 3 bases from V and 1 base from J, with 9 bases between. The CDR3 has 13 amino acids. CDR3 loop: CAWRIHANTEAFF. DNA of the CDR3: TGTGCCTGGAGGATACACGCGAACACTGAAGCTTTCTTT.